Following are 23 T cell receptor beta chains from one sample sequenced in a study of cytomegalovirus exposure and HLA in healthy donors. The PCR contained 60 Vbeta and 13 Jbeta primers. Repertoires were generated with immunoSEQ multiplex PCR, while TCRdb's copy carries only in-frame clones and drops some. The sample includes more than 90,000 clones, 65% to 80% of them seen just once. The sequenced sample consisted of PBMCs. Source of these receptors: a human donor in good health.

The chain carries TRBV19 and TRBJ1-2, with TRBD1 identical over 7 bases. CDR3 length: 13 residues. The germline V gene encodes CDR1 LNHDA and CDR2 SQIVND (reference sequence). Unmatched junction bases numbered 6, after V lost 6 bases and J lost 5 bases. CDR3 sequence (DNA): TGTGCCAGTAGCCCGGACAGGCTTTATGGCTACACCTTC. Translated: CASSPDRLYGYTF.

This chain links TRBV27 with TRBJ2-3, with TRBD2 matching over 8 bases. The germline gives CDR1 MNHEY, CDR2 SMNVEV (reference sequence). V gave up 7 bases and J gave up 2 bases; unmatched junction bases: 5. CDR3 length equals 14 residues. Here the CDR3 DNA reads TGTGCCAGCAAGCGGGAGAGTCACACAGATACGCAGTATTTT. It is translated as CASKRESHTDTQYF.

This clone has ten or more counts. This chain joins TRBV5-5 and TRBJ1-4; tentatively, D is TRBD1 (6 bases). This CDR3 is 15 amino acids long. Trimming left V 4 bases short and J 4 bases short, with 14 bases between. The germline V gene encodes CDR1 SGHKS and CDR2 YYEKEE (reference sequence). The CDR3 DNA reads TGTGCCAGCAGCCCGGGATTACAGGGTAATGAAAAACTGTTTTTT. Its translation is CASSPGLQGNEKLFF.

V is TRBV7-6 and J is TRBJ2-7, with 13 bases fitting TRBD2. With V trimmed by 0 bases and J by 6 bases, 5 bases remained unmatched. Germline V gene sequence: CDR1 SGHVS, CDR2 FNYEAQ. This CDR3 contains 16 residues. Here the CDR3 reads CASSLAPGLAGSEQYF. The CDR3 DNA reads TGTGCCAGCAGCTTAGCGCCGGGACTAGCGGGATCCGAGCAGTACTTC.

The rearrangement uses TRBV12-5 and TRBJ2-7; D gene ambiguous. The germline CDR1 and CDR2 sequences are LGHNT and FRNRAP. The V end was cut by 0 bases, the J end by 3 bases, with 9 bases between. The CDR3 totals 14 residues. CDR3 DNA sequence: TGTGCTAGTGGTTTGGTCCGCCAGTTCTACGAGCAGTACTTC. The encoded protein is CASGLVRQFYEQYF.

J is TRBJ2-5 and V is TRBV5-1; possible D gene TRBD1, 5 bases. Germline values: CDR1 SGHRS, CDR2 YFSETQ. The CDR3 is 14 residues long. The V end lost 2 bases, the J end lost 2 bases, and 10 bases lay between the germline ends. The CDR3, as DNA: TGCGCCAGCAGCTTATCGACAGTGCAAGAGACCCAGTACTTC. It codes for CASSLSTVQETQYF.

V and J are TRBV6-6 and TRBJ1-6; weak D call: TRBD1 (6 bases). The V gene's germline CDR1 is MNHNY and CDR2 SVGAGI (reference sequence). V shed 5 bases and J shed 5 bases, with 16 bases lying between them. The CDR3 sequence is 16 residues long. For the CDR3, the DNA is TGTGCCAGCAGTCCGCGACGGACAGCGGATAATTCACCCCTCCACTTT. Translated: CASSPRRTADNSPLHF.

The chain carries TRBV7-9 and TRBJ2-2, with TRBD1 matching over 7 bases. The CDR3 sequence is 12 residues long. Unmatched junction bases numbered 1, after V lost 5 bases and J lost 7 bases. The V gene's germline CDR1 is SEHNR and CDR2 FQNEAQ (reference sequence). Here the CDR3 DNA reads TGTGCCAGCAGCCCAGGGGGCGGGGAGCTGTTTTTT. Protein sequence: CASSPGGGELFF.

This chain connects TRBV5-4 to TRBJ2-5; D possibly corresponds to TRBD2 (5 bases). Germline CDR1 SGHNT, CDR2 YYREEE (reference sequence). The CDR3 consists of 14 residues. V lost 3 bases to trimming and J lost 11 bases, with 20 bases between them. The CDR3, as DNA: TGTGCCAGCAGCTCCAACAGAGGGTCGCATGAGCAGTACTTC. It specifies CASSSNRGSHEQYF. The whole variable domain, filled in from reference TRBV5-4 and TRBJ2-5, reads ETGVTQSPTHLIKTRGQQVTLRCSSQSGHNTVSWYQQALGQGPQFIFQYYREEENGRGNFPPRFSGLQFPNYSSELNVNALELDDSALYLCASSSNRGSHEQYFGPGTRLLVL.

The chain joins TRBV10-3 to TRBJ2-3, with D uncertain. CDR1 is ENHRY and CDR2 is SYGVKD in the germline V gene. The CDR3 runs 16 residues. Trimming left V 4 bases short and J 0 bases short, with 14 bases between. The CDR3 coding sequence is TGTGCCATCAGTGGGTACGAGCGATATAGCACAGATACGCAGTATTTT. Translated, it gives CAISGYERYSTDTQYF.

The rearrangement joins TRBV11-2 to TRBJ2-7; no reliable D call. CDR1 is SGHAT and CDR2 is FQNNGV in the germline V gene. V was pared by 0 bases and J by 3 bases, with 6 bases between. This CDR3 has 13 residues. DNA of the CDR3: TGTGCCAGCAGCTTAGATATTATCTACGAGCAGTACTTC. This gives the protein CASSLDIIYEQYF.

This sequence joins TRBV5-6 and TRBJ2-1; 8 bases fit TRBD1. CDR1 is SGHDT and CDR2 is YYEEEE in the germline V gene. J gave up 3 bases and V 2 bases, and 4 bases lay outside the gene matches. The CDR3 extends over 15 amino acids. CDR3 protein: CASSFQGAGYNEQFF. The CDR3 bases are TGTGCCAGCAGCTTTCAGGGGGCAGGCTACAATGAGCAGTTCTTC.

The rearrangement links TRBV5-1 to TRBJ1-5, with TRBD1 matching 7 bases. Germline V gene data show CDR1 as SGHRS and CDR2 as YFSETQ. The CDR3 loop spans 14 amino acids. V shed 1 base and J 6 bases; nucleotides not matched to a gene: 4. The CDR3 nucleotides are TGCGCCAGCAGCTTGACAGGGGATCTTCAGCCCCAGCATTTT. This sequence encodes CASSLTGDLQPQHF.

DNA of the CDR3: TGTGCCAGCCGGAGGGAGAACACCGGGGAGCTGTTTTTT. It specifies CASRRENTGELFF. The chain uses TRBV6-5 and TRBJ2-2; D may be TRBD2 (6 bases). CDR3 length: 13 amino acids. The germline gives CDR1 MNHEY, CDR2 SVGAGI. V dropped 8 bases and J dropped 1 base, with 8 bases sitting between them.

The CDR3 DNA reads TGTGCCAGCTCACCAACCGGGGGGTACGAGCAGTACTTC. Its translation is CASSPTGGYEQYF. The chain joins TRBV18 to TRBJ2-7; 7 bases match TRBD2. Looked up from germline, CDR1 is KGHSH and CDR2 is LQKENI. V shed 2 bases and J 4 bases; nucleotides not matched to a gene: 2. There are 13 residues in the CDR3.

The chain has TRBV5-1 and TRBJ1-5, with D unresolved. The CDR3 has 13 residues. V lost 3 bases to trimming and J lost 2 bases, with 6 bases between them. Germline V CDR1 and CDR2: SGHRS, YFSETQ. The CDR3 bases are TGCGCCAGCAGCTCGGGAGGCAATCAGCCCCAGCATTTT. Protein sequence: CASSSGGNQPQHF.

V is TRBV7-9 and J is TRBJ1-2; D not certain. Per the germline V gene, CDR1 is SEHNR and CDR2 is FQNEAQ (reference sequence). V was cut by 1 base and J by 8 bases, with 8 bases left in between. This CDR3 is built from 12 residues. The CDR3 protein is CASSLEAGGYTF. In nucleotides, the CDR3 is TGTGCCAGCAGCTTAGAGGCGGGGGGCTACACCTTC.

The chain links TRBV2 to TRBJ2-7; a weak D match, TRBD2 (5 bases). Trimming removed 5 bases from V and 4 bases from J, with 21 bases in between. Germline CDR1 reads SNHLY; CDR2 reads FYNNEI. The CDR3 is 16 amino acids. CDR3 nucleotide sequence: TGTGCCAGCAGTTACTCGGGGATAAGGGCTGGTTACGAGCAGTACTTC. The encoded protein is CASSYSGIRAGYEQYF.

The sample holds one count of this clone. The junction departs from germline at one end; a sequencing error may be responsible. In DNA, the CDR3 is TGCGCCAGCAGTTTGGGCATGGGAGGGTCAGATACGCAGTATTTT. Translating it yields CASSLGMGGSDTQYF. The V gene is TRBV5-1, the J gene TRBJ2-3, with 7 bases aligning to TRBD2. This CDR3 spans 15 amino acids. Germline lookup yields CDR1 SGHRS and CDR2 YFSETQ.

The chain is built from TRBV6-1 and TRBJ1-5; D possibly corresponds to TRBD1 (5 bases). The CDR3 is 13 amino acids. The V end lost 6 bases, the J end lost 7 bases, and 13 bases lay between the germline ends. CDR1 is MNHNS and CDR2 is SASEGT in the germline V gene. The CDR3 DNA sequence: TGTGCCAGCAGCGTCGTACAGGAGCAGCCCCAGCATTTT. It is translated as CASSVVQEQPQHF.

With respect to this clone: The junction and the germline gene differ at one end; a read error may be behind it. The V and J genes are TRBV27 and TRBJ1-2; 9 bases fit TRBD1. The CDR3 is made up of 17 amino acids. CDR1 and CDR2 from the germline V gene are MNHEY and SMNVEV (reference sequence). Here the CDR3 DNA reads TGTGCCAGCAGTCCCCAAAACCGGACAGGGGTCGCCAACTGCTACCCCTTC. The encoded protein is CASSPQNRTGVANCYPF.

This clone was seen at least ten times. The rearrangement joins TRBV18 to TRBJ1-2, with 8 bases that match TRBD1. The CDR3 is 16 amino acids. Germline trimming cut 5 bases from V and 0 bases from J; bases unmatched to any gene: 8. Germline V CDR1 and CDR2: KGHSH, LQKENI. CDR3 nucleotide sequence: TGTGCCAGCTCAATCGGGACAGGAACTACTAACTATGGCTACACCTTC. Translated, it gives CASSIGTGTTNYGYTF.

The V gene is TRBV18, the J gene TRBJ2-5; possibly TRBD1 for D (6 bases). V dropped 4 bases and J dropped 4 bases, with 28 bases sitting between them. This CDR3 has 19 residues. Germline CDR1 is KGHSH and CDR2 is LQKENI. CDR3 sequence: CASSRRTAEFGRGGETQYF. The CDR3 nucleotides read TGTGCCAGCTCACGAAGGACAGCCGAGTTTGGCCGAGGAGGAGAGACCCAGTACTTC.